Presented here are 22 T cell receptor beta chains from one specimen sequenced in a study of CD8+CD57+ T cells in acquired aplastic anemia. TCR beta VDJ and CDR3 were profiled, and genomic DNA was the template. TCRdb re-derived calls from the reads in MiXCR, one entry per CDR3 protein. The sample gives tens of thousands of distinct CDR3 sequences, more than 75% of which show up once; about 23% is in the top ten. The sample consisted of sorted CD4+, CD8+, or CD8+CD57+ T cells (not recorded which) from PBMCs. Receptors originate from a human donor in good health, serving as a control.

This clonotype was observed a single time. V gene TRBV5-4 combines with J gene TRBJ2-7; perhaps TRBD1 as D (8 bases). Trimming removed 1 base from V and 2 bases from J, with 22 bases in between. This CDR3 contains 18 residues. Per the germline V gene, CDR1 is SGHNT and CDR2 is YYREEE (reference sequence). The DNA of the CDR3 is TGTGCCAGCAGCTTGTCCAGGGGGCTAGCGGCGACCCCCTACGAGCAGTACTTC. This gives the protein CASSLSRGLAATPYEQYF.

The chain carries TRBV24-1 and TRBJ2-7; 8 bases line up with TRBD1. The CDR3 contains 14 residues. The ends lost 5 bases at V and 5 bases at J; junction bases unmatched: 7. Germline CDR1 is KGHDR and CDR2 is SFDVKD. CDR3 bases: TGTGCCACCAGTGCTGACAGGGGTGGCCACGAGCAGTACTTC. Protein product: CATSADRGGHEQYF.

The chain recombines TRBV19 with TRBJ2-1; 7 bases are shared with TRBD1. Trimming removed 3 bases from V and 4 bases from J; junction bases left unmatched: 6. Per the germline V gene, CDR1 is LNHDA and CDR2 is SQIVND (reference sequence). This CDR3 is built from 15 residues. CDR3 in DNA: TGTGCCAGTAGTATTGACAGGGTGAGTTACAATGAGCAGTTCTTC. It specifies CASSIDRVSYNEQFF.

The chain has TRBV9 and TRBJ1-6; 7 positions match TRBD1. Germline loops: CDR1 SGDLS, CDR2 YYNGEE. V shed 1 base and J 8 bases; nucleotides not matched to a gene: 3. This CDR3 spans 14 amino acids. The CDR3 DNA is TGTGCCAGCAGCGTATCAGGGGGGGATTCACCCCTCCACTTT. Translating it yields CASSVSGGDSPLHF.

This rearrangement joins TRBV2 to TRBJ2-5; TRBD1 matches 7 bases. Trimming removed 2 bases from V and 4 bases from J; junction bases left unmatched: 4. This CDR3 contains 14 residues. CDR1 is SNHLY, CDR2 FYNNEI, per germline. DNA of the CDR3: TGTGCCAGCAGTGAACAGGGGGTTCGAGAGACCCAGTACTTC. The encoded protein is CASSEQGVRETQYF.

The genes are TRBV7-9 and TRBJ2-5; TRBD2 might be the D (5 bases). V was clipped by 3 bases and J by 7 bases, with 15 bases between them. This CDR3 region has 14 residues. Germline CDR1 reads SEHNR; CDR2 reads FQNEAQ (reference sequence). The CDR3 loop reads CASSFAGKLSTQYF. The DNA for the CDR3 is TGTGCCAGCAGCTTCGCCGGGAAGCTATCGACCCAGTACTTC.

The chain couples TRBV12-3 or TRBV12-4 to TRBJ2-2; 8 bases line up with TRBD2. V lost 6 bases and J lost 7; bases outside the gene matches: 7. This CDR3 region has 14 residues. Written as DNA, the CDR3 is TGTGCCAGCAGCCGGCGGGGGGACGACGGGGAGCTGTTTTTT. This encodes CASSRRGDDGELFF.

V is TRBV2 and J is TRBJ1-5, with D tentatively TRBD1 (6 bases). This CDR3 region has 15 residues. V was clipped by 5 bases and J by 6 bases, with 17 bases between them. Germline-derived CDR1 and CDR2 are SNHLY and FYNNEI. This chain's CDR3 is CASSPRQASGQPQHF. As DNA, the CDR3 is TGTGCCAGCAGTCCAAGACAGGCTTCGGGTCAGCCCCAGCATTTT.

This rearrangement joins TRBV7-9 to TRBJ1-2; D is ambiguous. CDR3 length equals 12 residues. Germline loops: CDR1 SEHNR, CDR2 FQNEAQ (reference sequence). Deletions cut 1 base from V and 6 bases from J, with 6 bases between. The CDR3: CASSLVGHGYTF. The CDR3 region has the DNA TGTGCCAGCAGCTTAGTTGGGCATGGCTACACCTTC.

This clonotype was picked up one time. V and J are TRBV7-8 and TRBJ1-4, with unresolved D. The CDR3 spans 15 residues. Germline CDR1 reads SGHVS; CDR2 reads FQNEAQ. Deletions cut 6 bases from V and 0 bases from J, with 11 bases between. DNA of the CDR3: TGTGCCAGCAGGGAGACCGTTGCAACTAATGAAAAACTGTTTTTT. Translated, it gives CASRETVATNEKLFF.

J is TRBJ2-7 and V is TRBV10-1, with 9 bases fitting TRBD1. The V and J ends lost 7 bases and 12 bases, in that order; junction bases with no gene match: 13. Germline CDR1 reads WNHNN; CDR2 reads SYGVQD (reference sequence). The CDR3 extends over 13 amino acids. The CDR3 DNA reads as TGCGCCAGCACCGAACTGGACAGGGGATTACGGTACTTC. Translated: CASTELDRGLRYF.

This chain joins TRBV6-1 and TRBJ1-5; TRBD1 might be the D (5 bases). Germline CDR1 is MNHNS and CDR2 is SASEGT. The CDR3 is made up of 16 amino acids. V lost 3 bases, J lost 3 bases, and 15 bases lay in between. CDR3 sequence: CASSEVQGTINQPQHF. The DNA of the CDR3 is TGTGCCAGCAGTGAGGTTCAGGGTACGATCAATCAGCCCCAGCATTTT.

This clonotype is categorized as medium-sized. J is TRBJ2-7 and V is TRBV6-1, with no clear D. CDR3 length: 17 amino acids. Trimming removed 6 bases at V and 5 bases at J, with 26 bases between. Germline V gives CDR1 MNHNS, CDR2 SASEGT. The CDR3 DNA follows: TGTGCCAGCAGCCCCCCCAATTTTGTTTCAGTCGTCCACGAGCAGTACTTC. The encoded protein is CASSPPNFVSVVHEQYF.

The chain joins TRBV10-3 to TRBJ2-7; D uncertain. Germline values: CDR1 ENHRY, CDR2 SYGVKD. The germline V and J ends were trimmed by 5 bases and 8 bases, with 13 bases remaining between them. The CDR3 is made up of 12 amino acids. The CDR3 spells CAISSGLGKQYF. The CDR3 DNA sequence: TGTGCCATCAGTTCAGGATTGGGGAAGCAGTACTTC.

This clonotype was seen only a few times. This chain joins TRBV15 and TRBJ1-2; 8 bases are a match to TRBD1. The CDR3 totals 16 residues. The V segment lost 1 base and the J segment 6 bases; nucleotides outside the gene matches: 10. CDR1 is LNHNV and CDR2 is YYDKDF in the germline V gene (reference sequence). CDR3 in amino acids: CATSRGGSNRGDGYTF. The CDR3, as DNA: TGTGCCACCAGCAGAGGGGGGTCCAACAGGGGGGATGGCTACACCTTC.

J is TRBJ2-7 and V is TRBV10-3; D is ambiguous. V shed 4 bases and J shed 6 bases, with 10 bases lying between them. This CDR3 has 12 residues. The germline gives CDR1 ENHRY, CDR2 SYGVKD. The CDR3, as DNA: TGTGCCATCAGTGGAGAGCGTCTCGAGCAGTACTTC. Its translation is CAISGERLEQYF.

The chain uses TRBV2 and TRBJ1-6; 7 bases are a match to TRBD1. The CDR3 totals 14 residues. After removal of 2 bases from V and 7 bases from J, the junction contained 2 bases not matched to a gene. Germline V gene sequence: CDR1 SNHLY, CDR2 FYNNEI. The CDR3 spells CASSETGVNSPLHF. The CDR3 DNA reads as TGTGCCAGCAGTGAAACAGGGGTCAATTCACCCCTCCACTTT.

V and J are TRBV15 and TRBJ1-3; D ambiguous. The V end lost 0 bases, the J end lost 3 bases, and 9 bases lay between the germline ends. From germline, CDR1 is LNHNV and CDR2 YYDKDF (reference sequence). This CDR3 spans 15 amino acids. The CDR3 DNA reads TGTGCCACCAGCAGAGATCGAGGGATTGGAAACACCATATATTTT. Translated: CATSRDRGIGNTIYF.

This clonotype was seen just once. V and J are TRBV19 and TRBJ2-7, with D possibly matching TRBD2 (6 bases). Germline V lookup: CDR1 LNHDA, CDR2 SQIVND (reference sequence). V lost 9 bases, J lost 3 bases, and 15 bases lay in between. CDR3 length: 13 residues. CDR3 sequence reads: CASSLGGDYEQYF. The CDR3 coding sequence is TGTGCCAGCAGCTTAGGAGGGGACTACGAGCAGTACTTC.

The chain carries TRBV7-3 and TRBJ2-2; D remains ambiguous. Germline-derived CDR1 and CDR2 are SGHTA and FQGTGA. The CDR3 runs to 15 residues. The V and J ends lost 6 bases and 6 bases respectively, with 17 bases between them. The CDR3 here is CASSETYEMAGELFF. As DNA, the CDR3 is TGTGCCAGCAGTGAAACGTACGAGATGGCCGGGGAGCTGTTTTTT.

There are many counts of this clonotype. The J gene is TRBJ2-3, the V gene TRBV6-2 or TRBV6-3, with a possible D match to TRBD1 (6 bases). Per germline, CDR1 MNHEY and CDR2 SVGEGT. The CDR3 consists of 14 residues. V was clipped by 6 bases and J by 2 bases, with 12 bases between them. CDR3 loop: CASSPTGITDTQYF. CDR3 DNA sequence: TGTGCCAGCAGCCCTACAGGGATCACAGATACGCAGTATTTT.

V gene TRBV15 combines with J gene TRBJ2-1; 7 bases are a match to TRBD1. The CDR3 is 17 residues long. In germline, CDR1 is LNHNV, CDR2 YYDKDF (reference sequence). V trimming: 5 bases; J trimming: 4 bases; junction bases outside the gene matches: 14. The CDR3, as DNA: TGTGCCACCAGCGCAGACAGGGAGCCAAAGACTTACAATGAGCAGTTCTTC. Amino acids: CATSADREPKTYNEQFF.